The present TCR beta chain was sequenced within a study of PD-L1 blockade in urothelial cancer. Findings of the study overall: Pretreatment peripheral blood TCR clonality that fell below the median predicted better survival among the patients studied. Clones that were tumor-associated expanded more in the blood of durable-benefit patients at 3 weeks.

Per germline, CDR1 LNHDA and CDR2 SQIVND (reference sequence). The CDR3 has 15 residues. With 3 bases removed from V and 2 bases from J, the gap between germline ends came to 11 bases. Time point reported: peripheral blood 6 weeks after treatment start. Patient sample counts ranged from 1 to 8, pretreatment and on-treatment. Synthetic templates analogous to TCR were spiked into all PCRs individually. Using immunoSEQ multiplex PCR, the repertoire was profiled, and TCRdb retains in-frame clones only, with some absent. The sample lists approximately 120,000 clones, around 86% occurring once. Concerning this clone itself: Its cognate antigen is unknown.

The chain joins TRBV19 to TRBJ2-1; tentatively, D is TRBD2 (6 bases). The receptor's source is a man over 45 with urothelial cancer. The starting material was PBMCs, obtained around atezolizumab (anti-PD-L1) treatment. CDR3 sequence reads: CASSIGGGAYNEQFF. In DNA, the CDR3 is TGTGCCAGTAGTATTGGGGGAGGAGCCTACAATGAGCAGTTCTTC.